One sample yielded the 18 T cell receptor beta chains listed below, sequenced in a study of CD8 T cells in Susac syndrome. With random hexamers, about 0.45 to 1 ug RNA was reverse transcribed. TCRdb re-called the immunoSEQ multiplex PCR reads with MiXCR, one entry per CDR3 protein. The sample records about 140,000 distinct CDR3 sequences, 95% being singletons. Sequences were obtained from CD4+ T cells from PBMCs. Every receptor here comes from a human donor with Susac syndrome.

The chain has TRBV5-6 and TRBJ2-4; TRBD2 might be the D (6 bases). From germline, CDR1 is SGHDT and CDR2 YYEEEE. V lost 1 base to trimming and J lost 3 bases, with 8 bases between them. This CDR3 is built from 14 residues. The CDR3 reads CASSLPSVKNIQYF. In nucleotides, the CDR3 is TGTGCCAGCAGCTTGCCTAGCGTCAAAAACATTCAGTACTTC.

V gene TRBV2 combines with J gene TRBJ2-7; D call uncertain. The V gene lost 3 bases and the J gene lost 0 bases, with 12 bases spanning the gap. Looked up from germline, CDR1 is SNHLY and CDR2 is FYNNEI. CDR3 length: 15 residues. As DNA, the CDR3 is TGTGCCAGCAGTGACAAGGGTAGGGACTCCTACGAGCAGTACTTC. Its translation: CASSDKGRDSYEQYF.

The V and J genes are TRBV23-1 and TRBJ1-1, with D possibly matching TRBD1 (5 bases). TRBV23-1 is an ORF, and what it does is uncertain. This CDR3 contains 16 residues. The V and J ends lost 8 bases and 5 bases respectively, with 24 bases between them. As DNA, the CDR3 is TGCGCCAGCGCCAGTGGGCAGGGCCGTATGGAAACTGAAGCTTTCTTT. Residues: CASASGQGRMETEAFF.

The gene calls are TRBV20-1 and TRBJ1-3; D is undetermined. The CDR3 contains 14 residues. The germline V gene encodes CDR1 DFQATT and CDR2 SNEGSKA (reference sequence). V gave up 6 bases and J gave up 4 bases, with 16 bases separating them. Here the CDR3 DNA reads TGCAGTGCCGCCGGAGGTCCAATAGGAAACACCATATATTTT. Encoded protein: CSAAGGPIGNTIYF.

This chain joins TRBV12-3 or TRBV12-4 and TRBJ1-2, with 10 bases aligning to TRBD1. The CDR3 extends over 16 amino acids. Unmatched junction bases numbered 14, after V lost 7 bases and J lost 6 bases. The CDR3: CASTSTQTGGQDGYTF. The CDR3 nucleotides read TGTGCCAGCACCTCCACCCAGACAGGGGGCCAGGATGGCTACACCTTC.

The CDR3 coding sequence is TGTGCCTGGAGTGTAAATTTGGGCCAGCCCCAGCATTTT. This gives the protein CAWSVNLGQPQHF. This chain links TRBV30 with TRBJ1-5; D is unresolved. CDR3 length equals 13 residues. Looked up from germline, CDR1 is GTSNPN and CDR2 is SVGIG (reference sequence). V was pared by 0 bases and J by 7 bases, with 10 bases between.

The rearrangement links TRBV5-1 to TRBJ2-5, with 7 bases fitting TRBD1. V was pared by 4 bases and J by 1 base, with 7 bases of the junction left unmatched. The germline CDR1 and CDR2 sequences are SGHRS and YFSETQ. CDR3 length: 15 residues. The CDR3 bases are TGCGCCAGCAGCCCTGACAGGGTGGGCCAAGAGACCCAGTACTTC. It specifies CASSPDRVGQETQYF.

A single count supports this clonotype. The V and J genes are TRBV27 and TRBJ1-1, with D hard to call. The CDR3 has 15 residues. From germline, CDR1 is MNHEY and CDR2 SMNVEV (reference sequence). Trimming left V 2 bases short and J 0 bases short, with 10 bases between. The CDR3 here is CASSLRGTLNTEAFF. DNA of the CDR3: TGTGCCAGCAGTTTAAGAGGCACTCTGAACACTGAAGCTTTCTTT.

In its sample, this clonotype was seen once. V gene TRBV12-3 or TRBV12-4 combines with J gene TRBJ2-1; 7 bases agree with TRBD2. With V trimmed by 3 bases and J by 5 bases, 4 bases remained unmatched. CDR3 length: 14 amino acids. CDR3 residues: CASSFERGNNEQFF. The CDR3 DNA follows: TGTGCCAGCAGTTTCGAGCGGGGCAACAATGAGCAGTTCTTC.

The J gene is TRBJ2-1, the V gene TRBV20-1; 8 nucleotides agree with TRBD1. Germline values: CDR1 DFQATT, CDR2 SNEGSKA (reference sequence). Trimming removed 5 bases from V and 6 bases from J; junction bases left unmatched: 6. The CDR3 has 13 amino acids. The CDR3 DNA sequence: TGCAGTGCTCAAACTACAGGGGGCAATGAGCAGTTCTTC. Its protein is CSAQTTGGNEQFF.

The chain carries TRBV12-3 or TRBV12-4 and TRBJ2-1, with no clear D. V lost 7 bases and J lost 9, with 13 bases in between. The CDR3 contains 12 residues. The CDR3 here is CASTQPPVEQFF. In DNA, the CDR3 is TGTGCCAGCACGCAACCGCCCGTTGAGCAGTTCTTC.

On this clonotype: One end of the junction does not line up with germline, which may come from a read error. The gene calls are TRBV29-1 and TRBJ1-1; tentatively, D is TRBD1 (5 bases). The CDR3 covers 13 residues. The V gene's germline CDR1 is SQVTM and CDR2 ANQGSEA. The CDR3 sequence is CSAPGAGHTEVFF. In DNA, the CDR3 is TGCAGCGCTCCTGGGGCTGGTCACACTGAAGTTTTCTTT.

The chain couples TRBV12-3 or TRBV12-4 to TRBJ1-6; a weak D match, TRBD1 (5 bases). CDR3 length equals 15 residues. V was pared by 6 bases and J by 6 bases, with 15 bases between. CDR3 residues: CASSPLGLSNSPLHF. In DNA form, the CDR3 reads TGTGCCAGCAGCCCCTTGGGACTTAGTAATTCACCCCTCCACTTT.

CDR3 sequence: CASSDRGIGDTQYF. CDR3 nucleotides: TGTGCCAGCAGTGACAGGGGAATCGGAGATACGCAGTATTTT. The V and J genes are TRBV6-4 and TRBJ2-3, with D tentatively TRBD1 (5 bases). The CDR3 is 14 amino acids. The V and J ends lost 2 bases and 5 bases respectively, with 11 bases between them. CDR1 is MRHNA and CDR2 is SNTAGT in the germline V gene.

This chain links TRBV28 with TRBJ1-2; 9 nucleotides match TRBD1. V shed 5 bases and J 4 bases; nucleotides not matched to a gene: 8. Germline loops: CDR1 MDHEN, CDR2 SYDVKM. This CDR3 region has 15 residues. Here the CDR3 reads CASSTPGQGGYGYTF. As DNA, the CDR3 is TGTGCCAGCAGTACCCCGGGACAGGGAGGCTATGGCTACACCTTC.

J is TRBJ1-1 and V is TRBV7-3; D not certain. V was cut by 5 bases and J by 2 bases, with 12 bases left in between. Germline V lookup: CDR1 SGHTA, CDR2 FQGTGA. This CDR3 comprises 14 residues. Here the CDR3 reads CASSKTPGNTEAFF. The CDR3 region has the DNA TGTGCCAGCAGCAAGACCCCCGGAAACACTGAAGCTTTCTTT. Full variable domain (remainder filled in from reference TRBV7-3 and TRBJ1-1): GAGVSQTPSNKVTEKGKYVELRCDPISGHTALYWYRQSLGQGPEFLIYFQGTGAADDSGLPNDRFFAVRPEGSVSTLKIQRTERGDSAVYLCASSKTPGNTEAFFGQGTRLTVV.

The chain employs TRBV5-4 and TRBJ2-1; TRBD1 aligns across 9 bases. Germline V gene sequence: CDR1 SGHNT, CDR2 YYREEE (reference sequence). V gave up 4 bases and J gave up 8 bases; unmatched junction bases: 10. The CDR3 contains 15 residues. The CDR3 loop reads CASSRRTGEGYEQFF. The CDR3 bases are TGTGCCAGCAGCAGGAGGACAGGGGAGGGTTATGAGCAGTTCTTC.

The CDR3 DNA follows: TGTGCCAGCAGTTACTCTTCTACCCGGGAAGGCTACACCTTC. The encoded protein is CASSYSSTREGYTF. The chain carries TRBV6-6 and TRBJ1-2; no definite D call. V lost 0 bases to trimming and J lost 8 bases, with 13 bases between them. The CDR3 extends over 14 amino acids. CDR1 is MNHNY, CDR2 SVGAGI, per germline (reference sequence).